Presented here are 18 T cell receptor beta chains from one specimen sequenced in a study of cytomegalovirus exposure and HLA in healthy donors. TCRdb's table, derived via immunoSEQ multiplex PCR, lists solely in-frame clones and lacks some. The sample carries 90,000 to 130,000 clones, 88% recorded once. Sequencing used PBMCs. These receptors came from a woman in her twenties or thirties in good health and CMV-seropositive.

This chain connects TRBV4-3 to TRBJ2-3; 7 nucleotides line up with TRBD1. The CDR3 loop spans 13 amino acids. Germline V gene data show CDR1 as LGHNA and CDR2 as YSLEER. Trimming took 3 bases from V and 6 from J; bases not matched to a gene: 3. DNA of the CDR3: TGCGCCAGCAGCCAGATGACAGGGGATACGCAGTATTTT. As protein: CASSQMTGDTQYF.

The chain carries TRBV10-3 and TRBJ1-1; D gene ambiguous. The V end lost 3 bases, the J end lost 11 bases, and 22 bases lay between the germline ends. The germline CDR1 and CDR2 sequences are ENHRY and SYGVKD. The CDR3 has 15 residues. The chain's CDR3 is CAISDSLSEARAAFF. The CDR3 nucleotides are TGTGCCATCAGTGATTCCCTCTCGGAGGCTAGGGCGGCTTTCTTT.

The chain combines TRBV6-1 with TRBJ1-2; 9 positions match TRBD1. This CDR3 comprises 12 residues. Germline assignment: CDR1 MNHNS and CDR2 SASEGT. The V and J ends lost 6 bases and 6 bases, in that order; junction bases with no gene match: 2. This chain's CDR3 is CASRDRGNGYTF. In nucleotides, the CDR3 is TGTGCCAGCAGGGACAGGGGTAATGGCTACACCTTC.

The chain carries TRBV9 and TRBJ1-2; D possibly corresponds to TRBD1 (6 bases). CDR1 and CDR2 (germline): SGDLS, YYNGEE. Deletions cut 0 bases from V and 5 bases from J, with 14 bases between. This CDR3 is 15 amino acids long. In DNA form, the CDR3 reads TGTGCCAGCAGCGTAGCAACAGGACAGATTTATGGCTACACCTTC. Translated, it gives CASSVATGQIYGYTF.

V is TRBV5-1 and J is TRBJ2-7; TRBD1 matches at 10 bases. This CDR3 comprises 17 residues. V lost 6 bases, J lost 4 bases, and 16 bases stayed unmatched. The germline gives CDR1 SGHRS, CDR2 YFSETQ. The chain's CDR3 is CASMPGTGVPTLYEQYF. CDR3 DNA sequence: TGCGCCAGCATGCCCGGGACAGGGGTCCCCACTCTTTACGAGCAGTACTTC.

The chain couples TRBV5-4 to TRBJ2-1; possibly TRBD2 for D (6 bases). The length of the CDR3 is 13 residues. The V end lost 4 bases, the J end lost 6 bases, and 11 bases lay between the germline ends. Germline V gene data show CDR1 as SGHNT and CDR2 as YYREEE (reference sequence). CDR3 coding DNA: TGTGCCAGCAGCACAGGACTACTCAATGAGCAGTTCTTC. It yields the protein CASSTGLLNEQFF.

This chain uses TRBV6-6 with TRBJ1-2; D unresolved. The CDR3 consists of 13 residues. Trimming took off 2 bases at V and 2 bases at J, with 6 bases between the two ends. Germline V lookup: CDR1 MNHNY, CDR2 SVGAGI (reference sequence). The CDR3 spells CASSYLENYGYTF. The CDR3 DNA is TGTGCCAGCAGTTACCTGGAGAACTATGGCTACACCTTC.

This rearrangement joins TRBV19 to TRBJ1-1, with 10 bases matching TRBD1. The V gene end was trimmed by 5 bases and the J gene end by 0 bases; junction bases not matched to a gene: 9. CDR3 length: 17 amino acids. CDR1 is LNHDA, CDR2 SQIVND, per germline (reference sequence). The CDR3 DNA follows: TGTGCCAGTAGTGCACGCGGGACAGGGGAAATGAACACTGAAGCTTTCTTT. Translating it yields CASSARGTGEMNTEAFF. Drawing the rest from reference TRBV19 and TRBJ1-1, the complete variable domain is DGGITQSPKYLFRKEGQNVTLSCEQNLNHDAMYWYRQDPGQGLRLIYYSQIVNDFQKGDIAEGYSVSREKKESFPLTVTSAQKNPTAFYLCASSARGTGEMNTEAFFGQGTRLTVV.

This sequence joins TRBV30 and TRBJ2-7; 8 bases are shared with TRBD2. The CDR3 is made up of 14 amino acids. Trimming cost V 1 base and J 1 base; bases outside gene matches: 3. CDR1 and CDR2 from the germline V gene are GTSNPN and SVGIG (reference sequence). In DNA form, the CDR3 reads TGTGCCTGGAGTGCCGGGACTAGGTCCTACGAGCAGTACTTC. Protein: CAWSAGTRSYEQYF. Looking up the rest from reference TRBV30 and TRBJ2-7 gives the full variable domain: SQTIHQWPATLVQPVGSPLSLECTVEGTSNPNLYWYRQAAGRGLQLLFYSVGIGQISSEVPQNLSASRPQDRQFILSSKKLLLSDSGFYLCAWSAGTRSYEQYFGPGTRLTVT.

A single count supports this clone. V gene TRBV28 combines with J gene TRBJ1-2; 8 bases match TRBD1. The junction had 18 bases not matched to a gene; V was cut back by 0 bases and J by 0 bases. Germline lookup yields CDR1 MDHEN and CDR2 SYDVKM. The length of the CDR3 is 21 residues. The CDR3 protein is CASSLWFPGGAMDIANYGYTF. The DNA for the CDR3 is TGTGCCAGCAGTTTATGGTTTCCAGGGGGCGCGATGGATATAGCTAACTATGGCTACACCTTC.

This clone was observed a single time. Here the CDR3 reads CASSYLTGGNSPLHF. CDR3 nucleotide sequence: TGTGCCAGCAGTTATTTGACAGGGGGCAATTCACCCCTCCACTTT. The chain is built from TRBV27 and TRBJ1-6; 10 bases are shared with TRBD1. J was trimmed by 7 bases and V by 4 bases; bases with no gene match: 4. The germline V gene encodes CDR1 MNHEY and CDR2 SMNVEV (reference sequence). The CDR3 has 15 amino acids.

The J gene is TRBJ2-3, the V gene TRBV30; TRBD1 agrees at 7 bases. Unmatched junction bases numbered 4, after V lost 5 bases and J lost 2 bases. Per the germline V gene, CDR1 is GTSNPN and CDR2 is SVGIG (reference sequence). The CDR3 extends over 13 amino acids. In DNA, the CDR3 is TGTGCCTGGGGACAGGTGGTCACAGATACGCAGTATTTT. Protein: CAWGQVVTDTQYF.

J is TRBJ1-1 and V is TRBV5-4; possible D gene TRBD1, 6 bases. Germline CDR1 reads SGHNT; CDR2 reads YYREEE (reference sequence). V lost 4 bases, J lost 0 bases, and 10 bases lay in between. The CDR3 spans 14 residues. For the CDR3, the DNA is TGTGCCAGCAGCCCAAAGGGGGTGAACACTGAAGCTTTCTTT. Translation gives CASSPKGVNTEAFF.

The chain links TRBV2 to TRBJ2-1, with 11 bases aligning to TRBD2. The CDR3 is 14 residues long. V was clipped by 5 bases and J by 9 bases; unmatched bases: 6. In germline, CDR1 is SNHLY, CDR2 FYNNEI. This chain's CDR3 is CASSSPLAGGEQFF. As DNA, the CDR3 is TGTGCCAGCAGTTCCCCGCTAGCGGGAGGTGAGCAGTTCTTC.

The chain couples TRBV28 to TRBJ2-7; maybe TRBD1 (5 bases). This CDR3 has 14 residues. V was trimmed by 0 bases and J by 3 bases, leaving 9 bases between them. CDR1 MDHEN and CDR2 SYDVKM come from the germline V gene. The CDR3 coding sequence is TGTGCCAGCAGTTTATGGGCAGGGAACTACGAGCAGTACTTC. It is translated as CASSLWAGNYEQYF.

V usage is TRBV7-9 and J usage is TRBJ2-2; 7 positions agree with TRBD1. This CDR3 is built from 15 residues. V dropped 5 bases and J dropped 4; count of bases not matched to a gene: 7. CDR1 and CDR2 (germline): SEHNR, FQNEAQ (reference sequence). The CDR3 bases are TGTGCCAGCAGCCACAGACAGGGATCCACCGGGGAGCTGTTTTTT. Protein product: CASSHRQGSTGELFF.

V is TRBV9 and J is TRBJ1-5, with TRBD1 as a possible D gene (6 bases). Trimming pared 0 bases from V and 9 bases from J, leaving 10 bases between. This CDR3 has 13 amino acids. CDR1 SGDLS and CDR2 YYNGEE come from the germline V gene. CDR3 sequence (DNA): TGTGCCAGCAGCGTAGGGGGGACAACGCCCCAGCATTTT. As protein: CASSVGGTTPQHF.

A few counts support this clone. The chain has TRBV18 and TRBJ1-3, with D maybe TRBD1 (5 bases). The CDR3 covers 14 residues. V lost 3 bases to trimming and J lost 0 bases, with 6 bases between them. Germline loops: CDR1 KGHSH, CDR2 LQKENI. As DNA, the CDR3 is TGTGCCAGCTCACCCGACAGCTCTGGAAACACCATATATTTT. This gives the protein CASSPDSSGNTIYF.